The sequence of this T cell receptor beta chain was determined in a study of metastatic and nonmetastatic thyroid tumors. Looking at the study overall: The study looked at repertoires side by side in blood and in tumor or nodule tissue from malignant and benign thyroid patients.

As processed by the authors: What underpinned the distant-metastasis classifier for papillary thyroid cancer was the set of CDR3 differences across clinicopathological groups. From the PCR reads, TCRdb re-called clones with MiXCR. TCRdb, rather than the study authors, made the V and J calls. The top ten clones hold less than 20% of a sample with approximately 40,000 clones, roughly 20% of them seen once. Study-level results: Malignant thyroid tumors reportedly had TCR beta diversity that was significantly higher than in benign nodules, in blood and tumor.

With 2 bases removed from V and 6 bases from J, the gap between germline ends came to 14 bases. The CDR3 consists of 15 residues. CDR1 and CDR2 from the germline V gene are SGHTA and FQGNSA. For this clone: Its antigen is not known.

Prior to thyroid surgery, none of the patients had received any treatment. The sample was blood. The rearrangement links TRBV7-2 to TRBJ1-5; D might be TRBD1 (6 bases). The sequence derives from a female donor with papillary thyroid cancer or a benign thyroid nodule (not recorded which). Some clones in this sample may be carry-over from other donors' samples. The DNA for the CDR3 is TGTGCCAGCAGCTTATCTCGGGGGGGCTCTCAGCCCCAGCATTTT. As protein: CASSLSRGGSQPQHF. The variable domain in full, with the rest retrieved from reference TRBV7-2 and TRBJ1-5, is GAGVSQSPSNKVTEKGKDVELRCDPISGHTALYWYRQSLGQGLEFLIYFQGNSAPDKSGLPSDRFSAERTGGSVSTLTIQRTQQEDSAVYLCASSLSRGGSQPQHFGDGTRLSIL.